This T cell receptor (beta chain) appears in the sequencing data of a study of CD8+ T cells in alopecia areata. This clone was counted between two and nine times. RNA was isolated and reverse transcribed to cDNA, the sequencing template. TCRdb's copy holds only in-frame clones and misses some; the assay was immunoSEQ multiplex PCR. The sample contains approximately 150,000 clones, 51% of which appear only once. The receptor was derived from a human donor with alopecia areata. The sample was CD4+ T cells sorted from blood, taken at week 0.

The CDR3 is CASSLARAGETQYF. DNA of the CDR3: TGTGCCAGCAGCTTAGCCAGGGCGGGGGAGACCCAGTACTTC. The genes are TRBV7-8 and TRBJ2-5; D is perhaps TRBD2 (6 bases). V was shortened by 0 bases and J by 5 bases, with 10 bases between the two germline ends. The CDR3 covers 14 residues. The V gene's germline CDR1 is SGHVS and CDR2 FQNEAQ.